The 27 T cell receptor beta chains in this list originate from one sample, sequenced in a study of T cells after yellow fever vaccination. TCRdb re-derived calls from the 5' RACE reads in MiXCR, one entry per CDR3 protein. The sample lists 250,000 or so distinct CDR3 sequences, 3.6% occurring once. The material sequenced was PBMCs, taken 15 days after the yellow fever booster vaccination. The receptor set was obtained from a man younger than 30 who received the YFV17D yellow fever vaccine.

This clonotype has a count of ten or more. The genes are TRBV5-1 and TRBJ2-3; 9 nucleotides align to TRBD1. Germline assignment: CDR1 SGHRS and CDR2 YFSETQ. This CDR3 has 18 amino acids. J lost 1 base, V lost 4 bases, and 13 bases had no gene match. For the CDR3, the DNA is TGCGCCAGCAGCCCAAGACCGGGACAGGGTGGGGGCACAGATACGCAGTATTTT. Protein sequence: CASSPRPGQGGGTDTQYF.

This clonotype was found many times. This chain connects TRBV5-5 to TRBJ1-1, with D hard to call. The CDR3 covers 12 residues. From germline, CDR1 is SGHKS and CDR2 YYEKEE (reference sequence). V lost 1 base and J 6 bases, leaving 7 bases between the germline ends. CDR3 amino acids: CASSLRQPEAFF. The CDR3 DNA reads TGTGCCAGCAGCTTGAGGCAGCCTGAAGCTTTCTTT.

Many counts were recorded for this clonotype. The chain couples TRBV7-2 to TRBJ2-7; D possibly corresponds to TRBD1 (5 bases). The V and J ends lost 6 bases and 0 bases respectively, with 21 bases between them. CDR1 is SGHTA and CDR2 is FQGNSA in the germline V gene. This CDR3 has 17 amino acids. CDR3 sequence: CASSLSSIDSYSYEQYF. CDR3 coding DNA: TGTGCCAGCAGTTTGTCGTCGATCGACAGCTACTCCTACGAGCAGTACTTC.

The table lists this clonotype with many counts. The CDR3: CSARDPGASATNEKLFF. CDR3 DNA: TGCAGTGCTAGAGATCCAGGGGCTTCTGCAACTAATGAAAAACTGTTTTTT. The V and J genes are TRBV20-1 and TRBJ1-4, with D perhaps TRBD1 (6 bases). Germline V gene sequence: CDR1 DFQATT, CDR2 SNEGSKA (reference sequence). The CDR3 consists of 17 residues. V was trimmed by 0 bases and J by 0 bases, leaving 14 bases between them.

This clonotype has at least ten counts. The chain has TRBV7-2 and TRBJ2-4; no clear D gene. The CDR3 has 14 residues. V was clipped by 4 bases and J by 6 bases, with 13 bases between them. Per germline, CDR1 SGHTA and CDR2 FQGNSA. As DNA, the CDR3 is TGTGCCAGCAGCTCTGACCGGGCTACAAACATTCAGTACTTC. Amino acids: CASSSDRATNIQYF.

The V call is TRBV13, the J call TRBJ2-2, with 8 bases lining up with TRBD2. Germline trimming cut 3 bases from V and 4 bases from J; bases unmatched to any gene: 4. Germline CDR1 and CDR2: PRHDT and FYEKMQ (reference sequence). This CDR3 is 15 amino acids long. Written as DNA, the CDR3 is TGTGCCAGCAGCTTCGGGACTAGAGGCACCGGGGAGCTGTTTTTT. As protein: CASSFGTRGTGELFF.

This rearrangement joins TRBV6-1 to TRBJ1-3, with D unclear. This CDR3 is 15 amino acids long. V was cut by 4 bases and J by 0 bases, with 10 bases left in between. The germline V gene encodes CDR1 MNHNS and CDR2 SASEGT. The chain's CDR3 is CASSAPASSGNTIYF. The DNA of the CDR3 is TGTGCCAGCAGTGCACCGGCGAGCTCTGGAAACACCATATATTTT.

In its sample, this clonotype was seen many times. The chain recombines TRBV5-4 with TRBJ1-6; perhaps TRBD1 as D (6 bases). The CDR3 loop spans 13 amino acids. Germline-derived CDR1 and CDR2 are SGHNT and YYREEE (reference sequence). V dropped 1 base and J dropped 8 bases, with 7 bases sitting between them. CDR3 DNA sequence: TGTGCCAGCAGCTTGTCAGGGGATTCACCCCTCCACTTT. Its protein product is CASSLSGDSPLHF.

There are many counts of this clonotype. The V gene is TRBV7-9, the J gene TRBJ1-5; D not resolved. The V end was cut by 0 bases, the J end by 5 bases, with 11 bases between. Germline V lookup: CDR1 SEHNR, CDR2 FQNEAQ (reference sequence). CDR3 size: 15 residues. In nucleotides, the CDR3 is TGTGCCAGCAGCTTAGCGGGTCAGAATTATCAGCCCCAGCATTTT. Translating gives CASSLAGQNYQPQHF.

This clonotype showed up just a few times. This chain connects TRBV5-1 to TRBJ2-5; a weak D match, TRBD2 (6 bases). CDR1 is SGHRS, CDR2 YFSETQ, per germline. V was trimmed by 3 bases and J by 4 bases, leaving 16 bases between them. This CDR3 has 15 residues. The CDR3 nucleotides read TGCGCCAGCAGCTCAACCGGGACTCTACTAGAGACCCAGTACTTC. Its translation is CASSSTGTLLETQYF.

This chain links TRBV5-6 with TRBJ2-7, with 9 bases aligning to TRBD2. Germline V gives CDR1 SGHDT, CDR2 YYEEEE. This CDR3 comprises 16 residues. V shed 0 bases and J 0 bases; nucleotides not matched to a gene: 4. CDR3: CASSLGSGGFSYEQYF. The CDR3 coding sequence is TGTGCCAGCAGCTTGGGTAGCGGGGGATTCTCCTACGAGCAGTACTTC.

The sample holds many counts of this clonotype. The missing conserved phenylalanine or tryptophan at the end of this CDR3 makes a read error likely. The DNA is omitted, as the CDR3 cannot be located on it reliably, and the CDR3 follows TCRdb's listing. The rearrangement uses TRBV29-1 and TRBJ1-6; the D segment call TRBD1 is taken from the table without a DNA check. Termini included, the CDR3 measures 8 amino acids. CDR1 and CDR2 from the germline V gene are SQVTM and ANQGSEA. CDR3 amino acids: CSVPIGGR.

This chain uses TRBV4-2 with TRBJ2-2; no definite D call. Germline V gene data show CDR1 as LGHNA and CDR2 as YNFKEQ. V was clipped by 0 bases and J by 4 bases, with 9 bases between them. The CDR3 loop spans 15 amino acids. The CDR3 reads CASSQDTSVTGELFF. The CDR3 bases are TGTGCCAGCAGCCAAGATACGAGTGTCACCGGGGAGCTGTTTTTT.

This clonotype was seen many times. The CDR3 is CASSLEGVWGVGNTIYF. CDR3 sequence (DNA): TGCGCCAGCAGCTTGGAAGGAGTCTGGGGAGTAGGAAACACCATATATTTT. The chain has TRBV5-1 and TRBJ1-3; D unclear. V shed 0 bases and J shed 4 bases, with 17 bases lying between them. Germline assignment: CDR1 SGHRS and CDR2 YFSETQ. The length of the CDR3 is 17 residues.

This clonotype was seen repeatedly, ten times or more. The chain couples TRBV7-6 to TRBJ2-2, with no clear D. The CDR3 totals 14 residues. V dropped 0 bases and J dropped 6 bases, with 8 bases sitting between them. In germline, CDR1 is SGHVS, CDR2 FNYEAQ. CDR3 protein: CASSLAGAPGELFF. In DNA, the CDR3 is TGTGCCAGCAGCTTAGCCGGCGCCCCCGGGGAGCTGTTTTTT.

The chain recombines TRBV30 with TRBJ1-1; D may be TRBD1 (5 bases). The length of the CDR3 is 12 residues. V was shortened by 2 bases and J by 4 bases, with 8 bases between the two germline ends. The germline V gene has CDR1 GTSNPN and CDR2 SVGIG (reference sequence). The CDR3 bases are TGTGCCTGGAGTCTGGGGGGCACTGAAGCTTTCTTT. This translates into CAWSLGGTEAFF.

This clonotype was found a few times. The chain uses TRBV6-5 and TRBJ1-2, with a possible D match to TRBD1 (5 bases). V dropped 5 bases and J dropped 8 bases, with 15 bases sitting between them. This CDR3 has 13 amino acids. CDR1 and CDR2 (germline): MNHEY, SVGAGI. CDR3 sequence reads: CASSSVGRGGYTF. The CDR3 DNA reads as TGTGCCAGCAGTAGCGTCGGGAGGGGCGGCTACACCTTC.

The sample holds many counts of this clonotype. This rearrangement joins TRBV16 to TRBJ2-5, with D possibly being TRBD2 (6 bases). The V and J ends lost 0 bases and 7 bases respectively, with 12 bases between them. The CDR3 covers 14 residues. The germline CDR1 and CDR2 sequences are KGHSY and FQNENV. The CDR3, as DNA: TGTGCCAGCAGCCAATCAGGAGGGTCCGGGACCCAGTACTTC. Translation: CASSQSGGSGTQYF.

This clonotype was observed at least ten times. The chain has TRBV10-2 and TRBJ2-7; no definite D call. This CDR3 has 12 amino acids. Germline lookup yields CDR1 WSHSY and CDR2 SAAADI. V lost 3 bases and J lost 0, with 3 bases in between. CDR3 amino acids: CASSDLSYEQYF. In DNA, the CDR3 is TGCGCCAGCAGTGATCTCTCCTACGAGCAGTACTTC.

At least ten counts were recorded for this clonotype. This chain uses TRBV7-9 with TRBJ1-2, with D maybe TRBD1 (5 bases). The V and J ends lost 5 bases and 2 bases respectively, with 15 bases between them. CDR1 is SEHNR and CDR2 is FQNEAQ in the germline V gene (reference sequence). The CDR3 runs 15 residues. CDR3 amino acids: CASSPKGTDNYGYTF. The CDR3 bases are TGTGCCAGCAGCCCAAAGGGGACCGACAACTATGGCTACACCTTC. The full variable domain, its missing parts supplied by reference TRBV7-9 and TRBJ1-2, is DTGVSQNPRHKITKRGQNVTFRCDPISEHNRLYWYRQTLGQGPEFLTYFQNEAQLEKSRLLSDRFSAERPKGSFSTLEIQRTEQGDSAMYLCASSPKGTDNYGYTFGSGTRLTVV.

Ten or more counts support this clonotype. The chain combines TRBV7-2 with TRBJ2-4; possibly TRBD1 for D (6 bases). CDR1 and CDR2 (germline): SGHTA, FQGNSA. V was clipped by 1 base and J by 5 bases, with 12 bases between them. The CDR3 spans 15 residues. The CDR3 is CASSLVWGRENIQYF. The CDR3 DNA reads as TGTGCCAGCAGCTTAGTATGGGGGCGGGAAAACATTCAGTACTTC.

This clonotype was detected many times. V is TRBV7-2 and J is TRBJ2-1, with D unresolved. Germline CDR1 is SGHTA and CDR2 is FQGNSA. The V end was cut by 1 base, the J end by 6 bases, with 10 bases between. This CDR3 has 14 amino acids. The CDR3 region has the DNA TGTGCCAGCAGCTTAGTGAGACAAGGCAATGAGCAGTTCTTC. This encodes CASSLVRQGNEQFF.

This clonotype was found many times. The chain recombines TRBV12-3 or TRBV12-4 with TRBJ2-4; D is uncertain. The CDR3 has 13 residues. The V and J ends lost 6 bases and 5 bases respectively, with 11 bases between them. The CDR3 here is CASSYWTENIQYF. The CDR3 DNA reads as TGTGCCAGCAGCTATTGGACCGAAAACATTCAGTACTTC.

This clonotype was seen ten or more times. This chain joins TRBV5-1 and TRBJ2-3; D is perhaps TRBD1 (6 bases). Looked up from germline, CDR1 is SGHRS and CDR2 is YFSETQ. This CDR3 has 15 amino acids. V lost 0 bases and J 7 bases, leaving 15 bases between the germline ends. The CDR3 DNA is TGCGCCAGCAGCTTGGAGCCAGGGGCGGCTTATACGCAGTATTTT. This sequence encodes CASSLEPGAAYTQYF.

This clonotype was detected only a few times. V usage is TRBV19 and J usage is TRBJ1-1, with D unclear. The CDR3 has 13 amino acids. Germline-derived CDR1 and CDR2 are LNHDA and SQIVND (reference sequence). V lost 1 base, J lost 1 base, and 4 bases lay in between. Here the CDR3 DNA reads TGTGCCAGTAGTATAGGGACGAACACTGAAGCTTTCTTT. Its protein is CASSIGTNTEAFF.

This clonotype has ten or more counts. The rearrangement joins TRBV5-6 to TRBJ2-5, with D hard to call. Germline V lookup: CDR1 SGHDT, CDR2 YYEEEE. The CDR3 has 17 amino acids. The V and J ends lost 1 base and 3 bases respectively, with 19 bases between them. The CDR3 reads CASSLKVAAGTKETQYF. Here the CDR3 DNA reads TGTGCCAGCAGCTTGAAGGTCGCGGCAGGTACCAAAGAGACCCAGTACTTC.

In its sample, this clonotype was seen many times. The rearrangement uses TRBV6-5 and TRBJ2-3; D gene ambiguous. The ends were cut back, 0 bases at V and 0 bases at J, with 7 bases in the middle. The germline CDR1 and CDR2 sequences are MNHEY and SVGAGI. There are 15 residues in the CDR3. For the CDR3, the DNA is TGTGCCAGCAGTTACTCGACCTGGAGCACAGATACGCAGTATTTT. Translated: CASSYSTWSTDTQYF.